This T cell receptor (beta chain) was captured in a study of T cell responses to AZD1222 COVID-19 vaccine. The repertoire was sequenced with immunoSEQ multiplex PCR; TCRdb's copy has only in-frame clones and lacks some. This table holds nearly 95,000 clones, around 90% found once. This clonotype was sampled from an adult in good health. The sequencing here drew on peripheral blood, taken on day 0 of AZD1222 vaccination.

CDR3 nucleotide sequence: TGCGCCAGCAGGGAAACAGCCGTCTCTGGAAACACCATATATTTT. Its protein product is CASRETAVSGNTIYF. This sequence joins TRBV5-1 and TRBJ1-3; D not resolved. V lost 5 bases and J 0 bases, leaving 12 bases between the germline ends. The CDR3 loop spans 15 amino acids. Germline CDR1 and CDR2: SGHRS and YFSETQ. Drawing the rest from reference TRBV5-1 and TRBJ1-3, the complete variable domain is KAGVTQTPRYLIKTRGQQVTLSCSPISGHRSVSWYQQTPGQGLQFLFEYFSETQRNKGNFPGRFSGRQFSNSRSEMNVSTLELGDSALYLCASRETAVSGNTIYFGEGSWLTVV.